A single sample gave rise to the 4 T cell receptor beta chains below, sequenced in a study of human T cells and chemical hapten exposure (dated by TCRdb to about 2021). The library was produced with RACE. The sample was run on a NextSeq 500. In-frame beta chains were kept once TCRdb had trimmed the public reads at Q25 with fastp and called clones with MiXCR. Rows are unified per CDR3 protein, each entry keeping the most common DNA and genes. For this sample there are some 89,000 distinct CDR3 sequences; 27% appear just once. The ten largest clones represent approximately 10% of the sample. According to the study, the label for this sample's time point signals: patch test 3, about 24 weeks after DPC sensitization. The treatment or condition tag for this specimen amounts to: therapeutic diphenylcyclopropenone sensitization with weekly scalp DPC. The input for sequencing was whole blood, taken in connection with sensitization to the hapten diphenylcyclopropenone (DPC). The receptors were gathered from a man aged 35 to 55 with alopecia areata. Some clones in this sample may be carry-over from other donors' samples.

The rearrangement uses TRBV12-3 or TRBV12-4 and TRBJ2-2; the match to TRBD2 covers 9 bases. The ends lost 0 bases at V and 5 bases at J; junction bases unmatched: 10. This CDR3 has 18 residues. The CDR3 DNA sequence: TGTGCCAGCAGTTTAGCGACGGGTAGCGGGAGATGGACCGGGGAGCTGTTTTTT. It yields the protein CASSLATGSGRWTGELFF.

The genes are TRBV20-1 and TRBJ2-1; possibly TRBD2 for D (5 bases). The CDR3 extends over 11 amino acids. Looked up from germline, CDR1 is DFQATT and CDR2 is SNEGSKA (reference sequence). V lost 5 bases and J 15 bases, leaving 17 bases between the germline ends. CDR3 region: CSAPSREVWFF. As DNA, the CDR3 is TGCAGTGCTCCCTCGAGGGAAGTTTGGTTCTTC.

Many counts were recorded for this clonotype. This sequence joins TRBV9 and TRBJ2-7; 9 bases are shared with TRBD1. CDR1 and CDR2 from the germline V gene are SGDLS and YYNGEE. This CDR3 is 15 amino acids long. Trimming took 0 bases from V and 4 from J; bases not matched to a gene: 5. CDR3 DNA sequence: TGTGCCAGCAGCGTAGGAGTCGGACAGGGGTACGAGCAGTACTTC. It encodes CASSVGVGQGYEQYF.

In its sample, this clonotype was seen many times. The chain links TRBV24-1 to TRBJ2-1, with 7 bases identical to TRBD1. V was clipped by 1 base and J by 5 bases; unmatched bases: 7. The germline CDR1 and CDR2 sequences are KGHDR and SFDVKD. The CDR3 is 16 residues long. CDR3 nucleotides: TGTGCCACCAGTGATTTTGTAGGGGGCGATAACAATGAGCAGTTCTTC. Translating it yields CATSDFVGGDNNEQFF.